Below are 29 T cell receptor beta chains sequenced from a single sample in a study of PD-L1 blockade in urothelial cancer. Clones were sequenced by immunoSEQ multiplex PCR, and TCRdb holds only the in-frame ones, with some missing. The sample lists about 43,000 clones, 88% occurring once. Sample: PBMCs, taken around atezolizumab (anti-PD-L1) treatment. The receptors stem from a woman aged 55-75 years with urothelial cancer.

V is TRBV6-5 and J is TRBJ2-7; D remains ambiguous. The V gene lost 4 bases and the J gene lost 6 bases, with 7 bases spanning the gap. The CDR3 runs 11 residues. CDR1 is MNHEY and CDR2 is SVGAGI in the germline V gene. The CDR3 nucleotides are TGTGCCAGCAGTTTCAGGCGCGAGCAGTACTTC. Its protein is CASSFRREQYF.

The V call is TRBV18, the J call TRBJ2-7, with a weak D call TRBD1 (5 bases). The V gene's germline CDR1 is KGHSH and CDR2 LQKENI. Trimming removed 1 base from V and 7 bases from J, with 17 bases in between. The CDR3 has 15 residues. The CDR3 nucleotides are TGTGCCAGCTCACCACTGGGTGACGGCCAGGGAGAGCAGTACTTC. Translating gives CASSPLGDGQGEQYF.

The V and J genes are TRBV5-1 and TRBJ2-5; 9 bases line up with TRBD2. In germline, CDR1 is SGHRS, CDR2 YFSETQ. This CDR3 contains 15 residues. Trimming at V came to 5 bases and at J to 4 bases, leaving 9 bases not matched to a gene. The CDR3 DNA reads TGCGCCAGCAGTTCCTCTAGCGGGGCGGTAGAGACCCAGTACTTC. Encoded protein: CASSSSSGAVETQYF.

This clone has just a few counts. This rearrangement joins TRBV10-2 to TRBJ1-2; 8 positions match TRBD1. J lost 7 bases, V lost 2 bases, and 0 bases had no gene match. CDR3 size: 12 residues. Looked up from germline, CDR1 is WSHSY and CDR2 is SAAADI. The CDR3 loop reads CASSETGGGYTF. CDR3 in DNA: TGCGCCAGCAGTGAGACAGGGGGTGGCTACACCTTC.

V usage is TRBV15 and J usage is TRBJ2-6; TRBD2 is a possible D gene (5 bases). The length of the CDR3 is 16 residues. Germline CDR1 LNHNV, CDR2 YYDKDF (reference sequence). Trimming stripped 3 bases from V and 1 base from J, with 10 bases between. CDR3: CATSSGLRSGANVLTF. CDR3 in DNA: TGTGCCACCAGCAGCGGACTTAGATCTGGGGCCAACGTCCTGACTTTC.

This chain links TRBV7-2 with TRBJ1-1, with no clear D. Trimming removed 4 bases at V and 8 bases at J, with 8 bases between. Germline assignment: CDR1 SGHTA and CDR2 FQGNSA. The CDR3 is made up of 11 amino acids. The CDR3 nucleotides are TGTGCCAGCAGCTCCTCCCGGGAAGCTTTCTTT. Its translation is CASSSSREAFF.

The sample holds one count of this clone. Written as DNA, the CDR3 is TGTGCCAGCAGCGTAGACCCAGCGGGGGGAGGAGAGACCCAGTACTTC. It yields the protein CASSVDPAGGGETQYF. The rearrangement uses TRBV9 and TRBJ2-5, with 9 bases aligning to TRBD2. The germline CDR1 and CDR2 sequences are SGDLS and YYNGEE. CDR3 length equals 16 residues. J was trimmed by 4 bases and V by 0 bases; bases with no gene match: 7.

By sample fraction, this clone is medium-sized (0.01 to 0.1%). V and J are TRBV28 and TRBJ2-7; TRBD1 is a possible D gene (6 bases). Germline V gene lookup returns CDR1 MDHEN and CDR2 SYDVKM. The CDR3 extends over 13 amino acids. V was cut by 4 bases and J by 6 bases, with 13 bases left in between. The chain's CDR3 is CASSSDRPPEQYF. The CDR3 DNA reads TGTGCCAGCAGTTCTGACAGGCCCCCCGAGCAGTACTTC.

The rearrangement joins TRBV19 to TRBJ2-1; D perhaps matches TRBD2 (7 bases). V gave up 7 bases and J gave up 3 bases, with 19 bases separating them. Germline V CDR1 and CDR2: LNHDA, SQIVND (reference sequence). This CDR3 contains 16 residues. CDR3 sequence reads: CASTISGEGIYNEQFF. CDR3 in DNA: TGTGCCAGTACCATTTCAGGGGAGGGGATCTACAATGAGCAGTTCTTC.

The CDR3, as DNA: TGCGCCAGCAGGATCCCCGCGGTCGGAGAGACCCAGTACTTC. It translates to CASRIPAVGETQYF. J is TRBJ2-5 and V is TRBV5-1; D is ambiguous. Germline CDR1 is SGHRS and CDR2 is YFSETQ. CDR3 length equals 14 residues. V lost 5 bases to trimming and J lost 4 bases, with 15 bases between them. Drawing the rest from reference TRBV5-1 and TRBJ2-5, the complete variable domain is KAGVTQTPRYLIKTRGQQVTLSCSPISGHRSVSWYQQTPGQGLQFLFEYFSETQRNKGNFPGRFSGRQFSNSRSEMNVSTLELGDSALYLCASRIPAVGETQYFGPGTRLLVL.

The chain links TRBV5-1 to TRBJ2-7; 9 bases map to TRBD2. Trimming cost V 0 bases and J 5 bases; bases outside gene matches: 9. Germline values: CDR1 SGHRS, CDR2 YFSETQ. The CDR3 loop spans 16 amino acids. CDR3 loop: CASSLGMAGGLHEQYF. The CDR3 DNA reads TGCGCCAGCAGCTTGGGTATGGCGGGAGGGCTCCACGAGCAGTACTTC. Supplemented by reference TRBV5-1 and TRBJ2-7, the full variable domain reads KAGVTQTPRYLIKTRGQQVTLSCSPISGHRSVSWYQQTPGQGLQFLFEYFSETQRNKGNFPGRFSGRQFSNSRSEMNVSTLELGDSALYLCASSLGMAGGLHEQYFGPGTRLTVT.

The V call is TRBV18, the J call TRBJ2-2; maybe TRBD2 (5 bases). There are 15 residues in the CDR3. Deletions cut 2 bases from V and 1 base from J, with 8 bases between. The germline gives CDR1 KGHSH, CDR2 LQKENI. The CDR3 is CASSPEGLNTGELFF. The DNA for the CDR3 is TGTGCCAGCTCACCAGAGGGTTTGAACACCGGGGAGCTGTTTTTT.

J is TRBJ2-2 and V is TRBV25-1; the D is unclear. Between the trimmed V and J ends, which lost 4 bases and 5 bases, there was a span of 5 bases. Germline V gives CDR1 MGHDK, CDR2 SYGVNS. This CDR3 is 12 amino acids long. The CDR3 loop is CASSAGTGELFF. DNA for the CDR3: TGTGCCAGCAGTGCAGGAACCGGGGAGCTGTTTTTT.

The chain is built from TRBV27 and TRBJ2-1, with a weak D call TRBD2 (5 bases). The CDR3 has 14 amino acids. Looked up from germline, CDR1 is MNHEY and CDR2 is SMNVEV (reference sequence). V lost 2 bases and J lost 6, with 11 bases in between. For the CDR3, the DNA is TGTGCCAGCAGTTTAGGGCCTCGGGGCAATGAGCAGTTCTTC. As protein: CASSLGPRGNEQFF.

Ten or more counts support this clone. V usage is TRBV7-2 and J usage is TRBJ1-4, with a tentative D call TRBD1 (6 bases). In germline, CDR1 is SGHTA, CDR2 FQGNSA. V dropped 5 bases and J dropped 2 bases, with 9 bases sitting between them. The CDR3 loop spans 14 amino acids. CDR3 nucleotides: TGTGCCAGCAGCCCGGGACATACTAATGAAAAACTGTTTTTT. Translation gives CASSPGHTNEKLFF.

The chain employs TRBV6-1 and TRBJ2-2; 10 positions match TRBD1. Germline V gene lookup returns CDR1 MNHNS and CDR2 SASEGT. The ends lost 5 bases at V and 2 bases at J; junction bases unmatched: 2. This CDR3 is built from 15 residues. CDR3 sequence (DNA): TGTGCCAGCAGTCGGGACAGGGGCAACACCGGGGAGCTGTTTTTT. The encoded protein is CASSRDRGNTGELFF.

V gene TRBV11-2 combines with J gene TRBJ2-1; 10 bases line up with TRBD2. The germline gives CDR1 SGHAT, CDR2 FQNNGV. This CDR3 comprises 13 residues. V lost 11 bases, J lost 5 bases, and 6 bases stayed unmatched. In nucleotides, the CDR3 is TGTGCCTCGCGGACTAGCGGTAACAATGAGCAGTTCTTC. This gives the protein CASRTSGNNEQFF. The full variable domain, completed using reference TRBV11-2 and TRBJ2-1, is EAGVAQSPRYKIIEKRQSVAFWCNPISGHATLYWYQQILGQGPKLLIQFQNNGVVDDSQLPKDRFSAERLKGVDSTLKIQPAKLEDSAVYLCASRTSGNNEQFFGPGTRLTVL.

V is TRBV29-1 and J is TRBJ2-7; 10 bases agree with TRBD2. The V gene's germline CDR1 is SQVTM and CDR2 ANQGSEA. Trimming took 6 bases from V and 0 from J; bases not matched to a gene: 2. This CDR3 is 13 amino acids long. The CDR3 DNA reads TGCAGCGTGTCTAGCGGGGGCTCCTACGAGCAGTACTTC. Protein sequence: CSVSSGGSYEQYF.

The rearrangement uses TRBV7-8 and TRBJ2-7; D is unclear. V lost 2 bases and J lost 0, with 2 bases in between. The CDR3 is 12 amino acids. The V gene's germline CDR1 is SGHVS and CDR2 FQNEAQ. CDR3 DNA sequence: TGTGCCAGCAGCTTACACTCCTACGAGCAGTACTTC. The encoded protein is CASSLHSYEQYF. Supplemented by reference TRBV7-8 and TRBJ2-7, the full variable domain reads GAGVSQSPRYKVAKRGQDVALRCDPISGHVSLFWYQQALGQGPEFLTYFQNEAQLDKSGLPSDRFFAERPEGSVSTLKIQRTQQEDSAVYLCASSLHSYEQYFGPGTRLTVT.

The CDR3 spells CSVEGPGTTHHPGIEQYF. The CDR3 DNA reads as TGCAGCGTTGAAGGCCCCGGGACTACACACCATCCAGGCATCGAGCAGTACTTC. This rearrangement joins TRBV29-1 to TRBJ2-7; 7 bases are a match to TRBD2. The CDR3 runs to 18 residues. With V trimmed by 1 base and J by 6 bases, 21 bases remained unmatched. Germline CDR1 SQVTM, CDR2 ANQGSEA.

The chain couples TRBV5-4 to TRBJ1-2; a weak D match, TRBD1 (5 bases). Trimming removed 3 bases from V and 7 bases from J, with 19 bases in between. Germline CDR1 SGHNT, CDR2 YYREEE (reference sequence). This CDR3 spans 15 amino acids. The CDR3 sequence is CASSYLSSGMFGYTF. In nucleotides, the CDR3 is TGTGCCAGCAGCTACCTTAGTTCAGGGATGTTTGGCTACACCTTC.

The chain recombines TRBV6-5 with TRBJ1-5; no firm D call. This CDR3 is 14 amino acids long. Germline values: CDR1 MNHEY, CDR2 SVGAGI. The V end lost 2 bases, the J end lost 2 bases, and 7 bases lay between the germline ends. CDR3 bases: TGTGCCAGCAGTTACGGGCAGGGCAATCAGCCCCAGCATTTT. Translating it yields CASSYGQGNQPQHF.

V gene TRBV28 combines with J gene TRBJ2-3; D unresolved. Germline assignment: CDR1 MDHEN and CDR2 SYDVKM. Trimming removed 2 bases from V and 2 bases from J, with 8 bases in between. The CDR3 covers 14 residues. The CDR3 reads CASSLVELTDTQYF. CDR3 coding DNA: TGTGCCAGCAGTTTAGTGGAGCTCACAGATACGCAGTATTTT. Full variable domain (missing parts from reference TRBV28 and TRBJ2-3): DVKVTQSSRYLVKRTGEKVFLECVQDMDHENMFWYRQDPGLGLRLIYFSYDVKMKEKGDIPEGYSVSREKKERFSLILESASTNQTSMYLCASSLVELTDTQYFGPGTRLTVL.

This sequence joins TRBV6-6 and TRBJ2-3; D not certain. Per the germline V gene, CDR1 is MNHNY and CDR2 is SVGAGI (reference sequence). V was cut by 7 bases and J by 0 bases, with 11 bases left in between. The CDR3 is 14 amino acids. The CDR3, as DNA: TGTGCCAGCACTCTATCCCCTAGCACAGATACGCAGTATTTT. Translation gives CASTLSPSTDTQYF.

The V gene is TRBV25-1, the J gene TRBJ2-7, with 8 bases aligning to TRBD2. Germline values: CDR1 MGHDK, CDR2 SYGVNS. The V gene end was trimmed by 3 bases and the J gene end by 4 bases; junction bases not matched to a gene: 17. The CDR3 is 18 residues long. As DNA, the CDR3 is TGTGCCAGCAGTGATGACAGGCGTAGGTTAGCGGGACCTTACGAGCAGTACTTC. Its protein product is CASSDDRRRLAGPYEQYF.

The chain joins TRBV5-6 to TRBJ2-3, with 11 bases that match TRBD2. With V trimmed by 2 bases and J by 2 bases, 4 bases remained unmatched. Germline lookup yields CDR1 SGHDT and CDR2 YYEEEE. There are 16 residues in the CDR3. The CDR3 here is CASSLLAGDPTDTQYF. CDR3 in DNA: TGTGCCAGCAGCTTACTAGCGGGAGACCCCACAGATACGCAGTATTTT.

The rearrangement uses TRBV29-1 and TRBJ2-2; 8 bases match TRBD1. This CDR3 is built from 14 residues. The V gene's germline CDR1 is SQVTM and CDR2 ANQGSEA. V lost 7 bases to trimming and J lost 7 bases; unmatched junction nucleotides: 11. Here the CDR3 reads CSATGQGEGGELFF. The CDR3 bases are TGCAGCGCAACTGGACAGGGAGAGGGCGGGGAGCTGTTTTTT.

The chain recombines TRBV19 with TRBJ1-5; tentatively, D is TRBD1 (5 bases). The CDR3 covers 13 residues. Trimming removed 6 bases from V and 4 bases from J, with 10 bases in between. The germline gives CDR1 LNHDA, CDR2 SQIVND (reference sequence). The CDR3 DNA follows: TGTGCCAGTAGCCCGGGGGTGAATCAGCCCCAGCATTTT. Translation gives CASSPGVNQPQHF. The whole variable domain, filled in from reference TRBV19 and TRBJ1-5, reads DGGITQSPKYLFRKEGQNVTLSCEQNLNHDAMYWYRQDPGQGLRLIYYSQIVNDFQKGDIAEGYSVSREKKESFPLTVTSAQKNPTAFYLCASSPGVNQPQHFGDGTRLSIL.

Here the CDR3 reads CASSIFRGDTQYF. The CDR3 region has the DNA TGTGCCAGTAGTATTTTTCGCGGAGATACGCAGTATTTT. The rearrangement links TRBV19 to TRBJ2-3; no definite D call. The V gene lost 3 bases and the J gene lost 5 bases, with 9 bases spanning the gap. Germline V gives CDR1 LNHDA, CDR2 SQIVND (reference sequence). The CDR3 loop spans 13 amino acids.